This T cell receptor beta chain was documented in a study of cytomegalovirus exposure and HLA in healthy donors. Among the donors, all were healthy bone marrow donors. Primers included in the PCR were 60 Vbeta and 13 Jbeta primers. TCRdb's table, derived via immunoSEQ multiplex PCR, lists solely in-frame clones and lacks some. Of under 150,000 clones listed, approximately 80% are singletons. A remark on this clone: The antigen is not known. One end of the junction fails to match germline, which may point to a read error.

The CDR3 length is 14 residues. Germline CDR1 reads MRHNA; CDR2 reads SNTAGT. Study conclusions and caveats: In a later analysis, CMV-associated beta chains were mostly HLA-associated, it appeared.

This receptor was identified in a man aged 30-40 years in good health and CMV-seronegative. Specimen: PBMCs. The chain has TRBV6-4 and TRBJ1-2, with 12 bases identical to TRBD1. CDR3: CASSDGTGGVGYPF. CDR3 bases: TGTGCCAGCAGTGACGGGACAGGGGGCGTTGGCTACCCCTTC.